This T cell receptor beta chain was observed in a study of post-analysis software for immune sequencing data. Study overall: Both relapsing-remitting and secondary progressive multiple sclerosis featured among the disease courses, as did progressive-relapsing multiple sclerosis. Study-wide results and caveats: There were four or five TRBV segments more frequent in patients than controls, and TRBV5-6, TRBV5-1 and TRBV20-1 were among them. Batch-mates among the samples co-clustered strongly by F measure.

The CDR3 consists of 14 residues. V lost 3 bases, J lost 2 bases, and 10 bases lay in between. Per germline, CDR1 MNHEY and CDR2 SMNVEV (reference sequence). A note on this clonotype: Its antigen is not known.

The TCR beta cDNA libraries contained unique molecular identifiers. From 1 to 10 million T cells, roughly 540,000 cDNA molecules were obtained. TCRdb passed the PCR reads through MiXCR, listing each CDR3 protein once. This table has roughly 180,000 distinct CDR3 sequences, about 30% appearing once. The source is a girl under 18 with multiple sclerosis. The sample comprised blood. The rearrangement joins TRBV27 to TRBJ1-1, with D perhaps matching TRBD1 (5 bases). CDR3 sequence reads: CASSFLGENTEAFF. CDR3 DNA sequence: TGTGCCAGCAGTTTTCTGGGGGAAAACACTGAAGCTTTCTTT.